These 4 T cell receptor beta chains originate from one sample sequenced in a study of blood T cell repertoires in COVID-19. Measured with immunoSEQ multiplex PCR; TCRdb has only the in-frame clones, and not every one. The repertoire has about 160,000 clones, just under 85% of them found once; the top ten carry about a fifth. The sequenced sample was peripheral blood. The receptor set was obtained from a woman older than 75 with acute or convalescent COVID-19.

This chain connects TRBV2 to TRBJ2-1; 9 bases map to TRBD1. Germline V gene lookup returns CDR1 SNHLY and CDR2 FYNNEI. The CDR3 runs 15 residues. Losses at the gene ends were 4 bases for V and 6 bases for J; bases not matched to a gene: 7. CDR3 nucleotide sequence: TGTGCCAGCAGTGGATCCGGGACAGGGATCAATGAGCAGTTCTTC. As protein: CASSGSGTGINEQFF.

The gene calls are TRBV27 and TRBJ2-2; the match to TRBD1 covers 10 bases. The CDR3 covers 15 residues. The germline CDR1 and CDR2 sequences are MNHEY and SMNVEV (reference sequence). With 5 bases clipped from V and 7 bases from J, the junction kept 7 bases outside the gene matches. The DNA for the CDR3 is TGTGCCAGCAGTCCCCGACAGGGGGCTTACGGGGAGCTGTTTTTT. It yields the protein CASSPRQGAYGELFF.

In this sample, this clone turned up a few times. V usage is TRBV9 and J usage is TRBJ1-1; TRBD1 aligns across 7 bases. Germline CDR1 reads SGDLS; CDR2 reads YYNGEE. Trimming took 0 bases from V and 5 from J; bases not matched to a gene: 10. This CDR3 comprises 16 residues. The CDR3: CASSVAGGTVWTEAFF. The CDR3 DNA reads TGTGCCAGCAGCGTAGCCGGAGGGACAGTTTGGACTGAAGCTTTCTTT. The complete variable domain, with remaining parts taken from reference TRBV9 and TRBJ1-1, reads DSGVTQTPKHLITATGQRVTLRCSPRSGDLSVYWYQQSLDQGLQFLIQYYNGEERAKGNILERFSAQQFPDLHSELNLSSLELGDSALYFCASSVAGGTVWTEAFFGQGTRLTVV.

This chain connects TRBV2 to TRBJ2-1, with 12 bases aligning to TRBD2. The germline V gene encodes CDR1 SNHLY and CDR2 FYNNEI. V dropped 3 bases and J dropped 7; count of bases not matched to a gene: 4. This CDR3 is 15 amino acids long. CDR3 DNA: TGTGCCAGCAGTGAGGCTAGCGGGAGGGCGAATGAGCAGTTCTTC. Amino acids: CASSEASGRANEQFF.